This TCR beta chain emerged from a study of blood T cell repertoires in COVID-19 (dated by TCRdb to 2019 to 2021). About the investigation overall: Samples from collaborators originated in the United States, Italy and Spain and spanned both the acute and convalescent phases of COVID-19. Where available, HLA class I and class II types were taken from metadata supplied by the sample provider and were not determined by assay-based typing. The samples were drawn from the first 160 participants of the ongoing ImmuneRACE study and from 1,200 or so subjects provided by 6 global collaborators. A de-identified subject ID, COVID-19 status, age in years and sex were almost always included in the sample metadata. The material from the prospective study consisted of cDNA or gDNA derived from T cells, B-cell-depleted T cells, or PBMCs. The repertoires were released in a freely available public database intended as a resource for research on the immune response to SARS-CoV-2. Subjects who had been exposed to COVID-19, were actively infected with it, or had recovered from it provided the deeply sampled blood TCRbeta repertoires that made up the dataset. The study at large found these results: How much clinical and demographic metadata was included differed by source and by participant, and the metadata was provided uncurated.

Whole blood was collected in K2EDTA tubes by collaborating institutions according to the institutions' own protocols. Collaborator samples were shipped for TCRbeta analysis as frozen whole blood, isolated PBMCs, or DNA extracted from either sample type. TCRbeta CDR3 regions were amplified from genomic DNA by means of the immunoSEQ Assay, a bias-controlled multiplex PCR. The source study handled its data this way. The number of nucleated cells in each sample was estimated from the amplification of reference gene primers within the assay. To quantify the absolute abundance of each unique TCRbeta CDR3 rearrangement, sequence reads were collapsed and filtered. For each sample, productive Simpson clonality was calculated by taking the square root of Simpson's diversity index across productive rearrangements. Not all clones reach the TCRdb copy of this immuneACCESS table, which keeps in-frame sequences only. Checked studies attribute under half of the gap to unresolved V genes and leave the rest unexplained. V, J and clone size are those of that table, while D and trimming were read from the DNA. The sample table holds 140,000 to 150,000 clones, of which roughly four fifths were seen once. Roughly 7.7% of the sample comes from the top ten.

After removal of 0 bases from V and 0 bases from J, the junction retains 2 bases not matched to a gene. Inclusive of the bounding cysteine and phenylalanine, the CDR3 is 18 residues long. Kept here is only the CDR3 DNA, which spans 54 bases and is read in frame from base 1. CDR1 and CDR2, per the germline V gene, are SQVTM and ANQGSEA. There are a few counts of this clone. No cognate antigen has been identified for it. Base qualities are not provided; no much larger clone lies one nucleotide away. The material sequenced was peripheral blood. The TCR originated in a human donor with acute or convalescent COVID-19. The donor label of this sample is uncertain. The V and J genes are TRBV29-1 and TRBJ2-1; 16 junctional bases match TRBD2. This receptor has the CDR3 CSVEEGLAGGNSYNEQFF. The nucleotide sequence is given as TGCAGCGTTGAAGAGGGACTAGCGGGGGGGAACTCCTACAATGAGCAGTTCTTC.